One sample yielded the 14 T cell receptor beta chains listed below, sequenced in a study of blood T cell repertoires in COVID-19. Here immunoSEQ multiplex PCR was the method, and the copy in TCRdb shows in-frame clones only, minus some. Here the sample spans a few hundred thousand clones, 80% to 90% being singletons. The sequencing input was peripheral blood. These receptors came from a woman between 70 and 85 years old with acute or convalescent COVID-19.

The rearrangement joins TRBV20-1 to TRBJ2-7, with D maybe TRBD2 (5 bases). The CDR3 runs to 14 residues. V was shortened by 3 bases and J by 2 bases, with 14 bases between the two germline ends. Per germline, CDR1 DFQATT and CDR2 SNEGSKA (reference sequence). The CDR3 spells CSASLGLIPYEQYF. DNA of the CDR3: TGCAGTGCTAGTCTAGGACTGATTCCCTACGAGCAGTACTTC.

This chain joins TRBV6-1 and TRBJ1-5, with 10 bases fitting TRBD1. J lost 5 bases, V lost 3 bases, and 4 bases had no gene match. CDR1 is MNHNS and CDR2 is SASEGT in the germline V gene. The CDR3 totals 15 residues. The CDR3 sequence: CASSERTGGHQPQHF. CDR3 nucleotides: TGTGCCAGCAGTGAGAGGACAGGGGGTCATCAGCCCCAGCATTTT.

The rearrangement uses TRBV5-1 and TRBJ2-7, with D possibly matching TRBD2 (5 bases). V lost 0 bases and J lost 7, with 11 bases in between. Germline CDR1 reads SGHRS; CDR2 reads YFSETQ. CDR3 size: 13 residues. CDR3 sequence (DNA): TGCGCCAGCAGCTTGGAGGCGAGAGGGGAGCAGTACTTC. This sequence encodes CASSLEARGEQYF.

The chain is built from TRBV5-5 and TRBJ2-1; D may be TRBD1 (7 bases). CDR1 SGHKS and CDR2 YYEKEE come from the germline V gene (reference sequence). This CDR3 is 15 amino acids long. Trimming took 4 bases from V and 6 from J, leaving 17 bases between them. This CDR3 is CASSPGGMPPNEQFF. The DNA for the CDR3 is TGTGCCAGCAGCCCAGGGGGGATGCCCCCCAATGAGCAGTTCTTC.

The chain is built from TRBV2 and TRBJ1-5, with D unclear. The CDR3 is 14 residues long. The germline CDR1 and CDR2 sequences are SNHLY and FYNNEI. The V end lost 0 bases, the J end lost 7 bases, and 10 bases lay between the germline ends. Here the CDR3 DNA reads TGTGCCAGCAGTGAAGCGGCGGCGAGACAGCCCCAGCATTTT. Amino acid sequence: CASSEAAARQPQHF.

J is TRBJ1-2 and V is TRBV5-6, with TRBD1 identical over 7 bases. Trimming removed 0 bases from V and 8 bases from J; junction bases left unmatched: 4. The CDR3 loop spans 13 amino acids. CDR1 SGHDT and CDR2 YYEEEE come from the germline V gene. The CDR3 loop reads CASSLATGNGYTF. The DNA for the CDR3 is TGTGCCAGCAGCTTGGCGACAGGGAACGGCTACACCTTC.

This clone showed up just once. Written as DNA, the CDR3 is TGTGCCAGCAGCCCCCCTTTGGGACTAGCGTCCGAGCAGTACTTC. Protein: CASSPPLGLASEQYF. V usage is TRBV3-1 (or the pseudogene TRBV3-2) and J usage is TRBJ2-7; 10 bases agree with TRBD2. The V and J ends lost 4 bases and 6 bases, in that order; junction bases with no gene match: 9. CDR1 is LGHDT, CDR2 YNNKEL, per germline (reference sequence). The CDR3 loop spans 15 amino acids.

The chain is built from TRBV4-2 and TRBJ1-2; no clear D gene. This CDR3 is built from 17 residues. The germline V and J ends were trimmed by 0 bases and 6 bases, with 20 bases remaining between them. Looked up from germline, CDR1 is LGHNA and CDR2 is YNFKEQ. The CDR3 DNA reads TGTGCCAGCAGCCAAGAGTCCCCCGGGGTTACCTATGATGGCTACACCTTC. Its protein is CASSQESPGVTYDGYTF.

The rearrangement joins TRBV4-1 to TRBJ1-1, with D possibly being TRBD1 (5 bases). This CDR3 region has 16 residues. The germline CDR1 and CDR2 sequences are MGHRA and YSYEKL. Trimming stripped 3 bases from V and 3 bases from J, with 17 bases between. CDR3 sequence reads: CASSQGRGLRDTEAFF. The CDR3 DNA follows: TGCGCCAGCAGCCAGGGAAGGGGTCTACGGGACACTGAAGCTTTCTTT.

Comments on this clone: This sample also contains other DNA sequences that code for the same CDR3. V is TRBV12-3 or TRBV12-4 and J is TRBJ2-7; 7 bases line up with TRBD2. CDR3 length equals 13 residues. The J segment lost 2 bases and the V segment lost 5 bases, leaving 3 bases of the junction unmatched. DNA for the CDR3: TGTGCCAGCAGTCCGGGGGGACCCTACGAGCAGTACTTC. It encodes CASSPGGPYEQYF.

This chain links TRBV5-4 with TRBJ2-1; tentative D call: TRBD1 (6 bases). Germline values: CDR1 SGHNT, CDR2 YYREEE (reference sequence). The V end was cut by 0 bases, the J end by 3 bases, with 10 bases between. The CDR3 has 15 residues. CDR3 coding DNA: TGTGCCAGCAGCTTGGTGACAGGAGGCTACAATGAGCAGTTCTTC. Translated: CASSLVTGGYNEQFF. Using reference TRBV5-4 and TRBJ2-1 for the parts outside the CDR3, the full variable domain is ETGVTQSPTHLIKTRGQQVTLRCSSQSGHNTVSWYQQALGQGPQFIFQYYREEENGRGNFPPRFSGLQFPNYSSELNVNALELDDSALYLCASSLVTGGYNEQFFGPGTRLTVL.

The rearrangement links TRBV9 to TRBJ1-3; D might be TRBD1 (5 bases). The CDR3 runs 15 residues. V was shortened by 4 bases and J by 3 bases, with 14 bases between the two germline ends. CDR1 SGDLS and CDR2 YYNGEE come from the germline V gene. The CDR3 spells CASSPRAQGGNTIYF. The CDR3 nucleotides are TGTGCCAGCAGCCCACGGGCCCAGGGTGGAAACACCATATATTTT.

This chain joins TRBV7-6 and TRBJ2-7, with D perhaps TRBD1 (7 bases). Germline loops: CDR1 SGHVS, CDR2 FNYEAQ. This CDR3 region has 13 residues. The ends were cut back, 5 bases at V and 7 bases at J, with 15 bases in the middle. CDR3 in DNA: TGTGCCAGCAGCCCGGACAGGCGGGGAGAGCAGTACTTC. Translation gives CASSPDRRGEQYF.

V and J are TRBV18 and TRBJ1-2; D uncertain. Looked up from germline, CDR1 is KGHSH and CDR2 is LQKENI. V shed 3 bases and J shed 4 bases, with 6 bases lying between them. The CDR3 length is 12 residues. The CDR3 coding sequence is TGTGCCAGCTCACCCACCAGCTATGGCTACACCTTC. Its protein is CASSPTSYGYTF. The complete variable domain, with remaining parts taken from reference TRBV18 and TRBJ1-2, reads NAGVMQNPRHLVRRRGQEARLRCSPMKGHSHVYWYRQLPEEGLKFMVYLQKENIIDESGMPKERFSAEFPKEGPSILRIQQVVRGDSAAYFCASSPTSYGYTFGSGTRLTVV.